One sample yielded the 18 T cell receptor beta chains listed below, sequenced in a study of pediatric ulcerative colitis. TCRdb's copy holds only in-frame clones and misses some; the assay was immunoSEQ multiplex PCR. This sample has about 64,000 clones, with 80% to 90% found just once. Sequenced sample: blood. The origin of the receptors is a boy aged 10-17 years with severe ulcerative colitis.

The chain has TRBV7-9 and TRBJ2-1; D ambiguous. Trimming pared 3 bases from V and 8 bases from J, leaving 5 bases between. CDR1 is SEHNR, CDR2 FQNEAQ, per germline (reference sequence). This CDR3 is built from 11 residues. CDR3 region: CASSFADEQFF. The DNA for the CDR3 is TGTGCCAGCAGCTTTGCTGATGAGCAGTTCTTC. Complete variable domain (other parts from reference TRBV7-9 and TRBJ2-1): DTGVSQNPRHKITKRGQNVTFRCDPISEHNRLYWYRQTLGQGPEFLTYFQNEAQLEKSRLLSDRFSAERPKGSFSTLEIQRTEQGDSAMYLCASSFADEQFFGPGTRLTVL.

This clone was counted only a few times. V gene TRBV10-1 combines with J gene TRBJ1-5; D is unresolved. The CDR3 covers 13 residues. From germline, CDR1 is WNHNN and CDR2 SYGVQD (reference sequence). The V end was cut by 5 bases, the J end by 1 base, with 6 bases between. CDR3 protein: CASSLDSNQPQHF. The DNA for the CDR3 is TGCGCCAGCAGTTTGGACAGCAATCAGCCCCAGCATTTT.

The chain links TRBV4-2 to TRBJ2-3; 9 nucleotides line up with TRBD2. Germline lookup yields CDR1 LGHNA and CDR2 YNFKEQ. This CDR3 region has 15 residues. Unmatched junction bases numbered 4, after V lost 3 bases and J lost 3 bases. The CDR3: CASSHGLAGTDTQYF. The CDR3 DNA reads TGTGCCAGCAGCCACGGGCTAGCGGGAACAGATACGCAGTATTTT.

The chain links TRBV2 to TRBJ1-5; D perhaps matches TRBD1 (5 bases). Germline V gene data show CDR1 as SNHLY and CDR2 as FYNNEI. Trimming shortened V by 3 bases and J by 12 bases, and 12 bases separated the two germline ends. This CDR3 is 12 amino acids long. This CDR3 is CASSEMAGHQHF. In DNA, the CDR3 is TGTGCCAGCAGTGAGATGGCAGGGCACCAGCATTTT.

The rearrangement joins TRBV29-1 to TRBJ2-3, with a tentative D call TRBD2 (7 bases). The CDR3 loop spans 13 amino acids. V was trimmed by 3 bases and J by 4 bases, leaving 11 bases between them. The germline CDR1 and CDR2 sequences are SQVTM and ANQGSEA. The CDR3 protein is CSVERGGSDTQYF. The CDR3, as DNA: TGCAGCGTTGAGAGGGGGGGATCAGATACGCAGTATTTT.

The chain carries TRBV11-3 and TRBJ2-1; D possibly matches TRBD1 or TRBD2 (5 bases each). This CDR3 comprises 15 residues. Looked up from germline, CDR1 is SGHNT and CDR2 is YENEEA. Between the trimmed V and J ends, which lost 5 bases and 5 bases, there was a span of 16 bases. This CDR3 is CASSLYRDGHNEQFF. Written as DNA, the CDR3 is TGTGCCAGCAGCCTCTATCGGGACGGACACAATGAGCAGTTCTTC.

This sequence joins TRBV6-5 and TRBJ1-1, with a weak D call TRBD1 (6 bases). Germline assignment: CDR1 MNHEY and CDR2 SVGAGI. Trimming removed 2 bases at V and 4 bases at J, with 14 bases between. The CDR3 has 15 residues. CDR3 protein: CASSYRQDVGTEAFF. CDR3 in DNA: TGTGCCAGCAGTTACAGACAGGACGTCGGCACTGAAGCTTTCTTT.

The J gene is TRBJ2-3, the V gene TRBV6-5, with 7 bases matching TRBD2. J was trimmed by 2 bases and V by 4 bases; bases with no gene match: 6. CDR3 length equals 15 residues. Germline V gene sequence: CDR1 MNHEY, CDR2 SVGAGI. DNA of the CDR3: TGTGCCAGCAGTTTGAGCGGGATACCCACAGATACGCAGTATTTT. The encoded protein is CASSLSGIPTDTQYF.

The chain recombines TRBV12-5 with TRBJ2-2; D is undetermined. V dropped 6 bases and J dropped 4 bases, with 9 bases sitting between them. The germline V gene encodes CDR1 LGHNT and CDR2 FRNRAP. The CDR3 length is 13 residues. Written as DNA, the CDR3 is TGTGCTAGTGGGGTTTCGACCACCGGGGAGCTGTTTTTT. It is translated as CASGVSTTGELFF.

J is TRBJ2-1 and V is TRBV12-5; no clear D gene. This CDR3 has 10 amino acids. Trimming left V 5 bases short and J 9 bases short, with 5 bases between. Per germline, CDR1 LGHNT and CDR2 FRNRAP. The CDR3 loop is CASGTPEQFF. The CDR3, as DNA: TGTGCTAGTGGTACCCCTGAGCAGTTCTTC.

The rearrangement links TRBV11-3 to TRBJ2-7; 10 bases are a match to TRBD1. V was pared by 1 base and J by 1 base, with 7 bases of the junction left unmatched. CDR1 and CDR2 from the germline V gene are SGHNT and YENEEA. The CDR3 spans 17 residues. The CDR3 nucleotides read TGTGCCAGCAGCTTAGTGGACCGGGGACAGGGGTCCTACGAGCAGTACTTC. Translated, it gives CASSLVDRGQGSYEQYF.

The count of this clone is one. The rearrangement joins TRBV4-3 to TRBJ2-5; D tentatively fits TRBD1 or TRBD2 (5 bases each). This CDR3 contains 15 residues. Germline V gene lookup returns CDR1 LGHNA and CDR2 YSLEER. Deletions cut 0 bases from V and 3 bases from J, with 11 bases between. For the CDR3, the DNA is TGCGCCAGCAGCCAAGATTGGGGACGAGAAGAGACCCAGTACTTC. It yields the protein CASSQDWGREETQYF.

This rearrangement joins TRBV2 to TRBJ2-1, with D possibly being TRBD1 or TRBD2 (5 bases each). CDR3 length equals 14 residues. V was trimmed by 10 bases and J by 0 bases, leaving 13 bases between them. The germline V gene encodes CDR1 SNHLY and CDR2 FYNNEI. The CDR3 DNA is TGTGCCACCCGGGGCCAAAGCTCCTACAATGAGCAGTTCTTC. This codes for CATRGQSSYNEQFF.

This clone was detected only once. The chain has TRBV6-5 and TRBJ2-7; TRBD2 is a possible D gene (6 bases). The V end was cut by 5 bases, the J end by 2 bases, with 16 bases between. Germline CDR1 and CDR2: MNHEY and SVGAGI. The CDR3 is 15 residues long. The CDR3 nucleotides read TGTGCCAGCAGTCTCGATCGGGACTCTCCCTACGAGCAGTACTTC. Translated, it gives CASSLDRDSPYEQYF.

This sequence joins TRBV7-2 and TRBJ2-1; D gene unclear. The V gene's germline CDR1 is SGHTA and CDR2 FQGNSA. The CDR3 length is 12 residues. V lost 1 base to trimming and J lost 9 bases, with 7 bases between them. In DNA, the CDR3 is TGTGCCAGCAGCTTAGTTGGGTTTGAGCAGTTCTTC. It translates to CASSLVGFEQFF.

The V call is TRBV4-1, the J call TRBJ2-5; no clear D gene. The germline V and J ends were trimmed by 3 bases and 2 bases, with 16 bases remaining between them. The CDR3 contains 16 residues. The germline CDR1 and CDR2 sequences are MGHRA and YSYEKL. The DNA of the CDR3 is TGCGCCAGCAGCCAGTCCCCCCGGGCAGAACAAGAGACCCAGTACTTC. It codes for CASSQSPRAEQETQYF.

The rearrangement links TRBV14 to TRBJ2-4; TRBD1 might be the D (5 bases). CDR1 is SGHDN and CDR2 is FVKESK in the germline V gene. This CDR3 region has 16 residues. V lost 1 base and J lost 6, with 16 bases in between. CDR3 DNA sequence: TGTGCCAGCAGCCAAGCCCTAGTAGGGGTCAGAAACATTCAGTACTTC. Protein product: CASSQALVGVRNIQYF.

In DNA form, the CDR3 reads TGTGCCAGCAGCTTCTCCGACAGCTACAATGAGCAGTTCTTC. Amino acid sequence: CASSFSDSYNEQFF. The chain combines TRBV7-6 with TRBJ2-1; weak D call: TRBD1 (5 bases). This CDR3 has 14 amino acids. V gave up 3 bases and J gave up 3 bases, with 9 bases separating them. The germline V gene encodes CDR1 SGHVS and CDR2 FNYEAQ.